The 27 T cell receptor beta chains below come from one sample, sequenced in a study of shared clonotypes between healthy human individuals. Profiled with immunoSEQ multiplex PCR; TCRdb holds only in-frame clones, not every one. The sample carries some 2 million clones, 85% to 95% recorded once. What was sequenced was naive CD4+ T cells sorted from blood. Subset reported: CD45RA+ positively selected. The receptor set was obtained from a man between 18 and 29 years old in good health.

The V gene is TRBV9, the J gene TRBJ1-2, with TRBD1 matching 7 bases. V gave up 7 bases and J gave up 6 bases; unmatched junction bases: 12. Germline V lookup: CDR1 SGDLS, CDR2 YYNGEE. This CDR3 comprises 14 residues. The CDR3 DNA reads TGTGCCAGCTCCTACGGCACAGGGGAAGATGGCTACACCTTC. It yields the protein CASSYGTGEDGYTF.

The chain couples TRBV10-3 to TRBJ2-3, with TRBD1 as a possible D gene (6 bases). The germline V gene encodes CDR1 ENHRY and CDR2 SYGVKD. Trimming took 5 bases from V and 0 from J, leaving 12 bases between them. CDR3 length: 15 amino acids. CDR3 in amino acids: CAISRTASSTDTQYF. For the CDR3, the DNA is TGTGCCATCAGTAGGACAGCGTCGAGCACAGATACGCAGTATTTT.

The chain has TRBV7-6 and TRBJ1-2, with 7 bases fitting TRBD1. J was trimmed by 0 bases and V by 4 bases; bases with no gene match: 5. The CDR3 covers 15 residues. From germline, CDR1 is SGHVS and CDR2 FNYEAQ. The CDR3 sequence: CASSSPDRSNYGYTF. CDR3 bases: TGTGCCAGCAGCTCCCCGGACAGGTCTAACTATGGCTACACCTTC.

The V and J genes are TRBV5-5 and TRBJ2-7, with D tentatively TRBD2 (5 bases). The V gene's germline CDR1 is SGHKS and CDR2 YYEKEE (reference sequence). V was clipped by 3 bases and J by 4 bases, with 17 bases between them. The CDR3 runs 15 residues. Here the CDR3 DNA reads TGTGCCAGCAGCTCCATCGGTGGCGGGCGGTACGAGCAGTACTTC. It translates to CASSSIGGGRYEQYF.

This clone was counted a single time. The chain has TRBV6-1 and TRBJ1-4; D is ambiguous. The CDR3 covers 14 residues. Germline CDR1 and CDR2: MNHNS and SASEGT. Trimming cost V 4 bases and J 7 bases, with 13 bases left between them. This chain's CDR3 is CASSALSQSEKLFF. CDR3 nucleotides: TGTGCCAGCAGTGCCTTAAGTCAGAGTGAAAAACTGTTTTTT.

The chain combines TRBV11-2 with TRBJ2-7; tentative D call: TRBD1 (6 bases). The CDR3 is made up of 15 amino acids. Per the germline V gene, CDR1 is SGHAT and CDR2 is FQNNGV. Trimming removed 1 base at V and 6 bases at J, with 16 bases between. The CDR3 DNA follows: TGTGCCAGCAGCTTAGGGGCGAGGGGGATTACCGAGCAGTACTTC. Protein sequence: CASSLGARGITEQYF.

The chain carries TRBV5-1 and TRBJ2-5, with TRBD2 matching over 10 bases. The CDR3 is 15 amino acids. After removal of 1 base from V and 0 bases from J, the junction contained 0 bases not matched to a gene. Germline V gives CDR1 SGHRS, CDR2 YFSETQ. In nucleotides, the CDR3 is TGCGCCAGCAGCTTGACTAGCGGGGACCAAGAGACCCAGTACTTC. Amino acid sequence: CASSLTSGDQETQYF.

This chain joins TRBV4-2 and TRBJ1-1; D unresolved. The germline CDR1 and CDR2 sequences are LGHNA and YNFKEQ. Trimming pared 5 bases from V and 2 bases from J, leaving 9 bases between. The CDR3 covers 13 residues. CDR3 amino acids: CASSLHGNTEAFF. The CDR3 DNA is TGTGCCAGCAGCTTACACGGTAACACTGAAGCTTTCTTT.

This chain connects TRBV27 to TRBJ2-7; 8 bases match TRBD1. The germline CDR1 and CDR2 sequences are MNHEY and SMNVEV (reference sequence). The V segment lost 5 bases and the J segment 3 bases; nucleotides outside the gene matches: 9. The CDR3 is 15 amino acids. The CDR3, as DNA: TGTGCCAGCAGTGCTACAGGGGGAGCCCACTACGAGCAGTACTTC. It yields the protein CASSATGGAHYEQYF.

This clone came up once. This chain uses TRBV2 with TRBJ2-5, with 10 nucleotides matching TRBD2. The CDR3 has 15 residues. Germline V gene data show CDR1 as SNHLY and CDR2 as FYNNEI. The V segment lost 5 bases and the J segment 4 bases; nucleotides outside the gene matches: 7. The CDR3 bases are TGTGCCAGCAGTTCCGGGACTAGCGAGGTAGAGACCCAGTACTTC. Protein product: CASSSGTSEVETQYF.

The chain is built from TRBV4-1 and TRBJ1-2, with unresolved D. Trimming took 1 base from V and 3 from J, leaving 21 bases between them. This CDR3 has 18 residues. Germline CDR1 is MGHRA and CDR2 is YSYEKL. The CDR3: CASSQGGGKKLPHYGYTF. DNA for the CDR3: TGCGCCAGCAGCCAAGGGGGAGGAAAAAAGCTTCCACACTATGGCTACACCTTC.

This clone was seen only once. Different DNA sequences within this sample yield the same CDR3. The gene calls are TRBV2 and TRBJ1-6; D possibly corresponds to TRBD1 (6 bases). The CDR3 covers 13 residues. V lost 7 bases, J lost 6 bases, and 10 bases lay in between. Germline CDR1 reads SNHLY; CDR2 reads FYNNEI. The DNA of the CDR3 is TGTGCCAGCAATAGGGGGTTTAATTCACCCCTCCACTTT. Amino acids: CASNRGFNSPLHF.

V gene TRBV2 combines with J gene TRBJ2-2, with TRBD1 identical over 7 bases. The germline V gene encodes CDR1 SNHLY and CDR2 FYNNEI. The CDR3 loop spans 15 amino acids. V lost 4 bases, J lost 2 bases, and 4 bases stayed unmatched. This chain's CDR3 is CASSATGLNTGELFF. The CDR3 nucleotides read TGTGCCAGCAGTGCGACAGGGTTAAACACCGGGGAGCTGTTTTTT.

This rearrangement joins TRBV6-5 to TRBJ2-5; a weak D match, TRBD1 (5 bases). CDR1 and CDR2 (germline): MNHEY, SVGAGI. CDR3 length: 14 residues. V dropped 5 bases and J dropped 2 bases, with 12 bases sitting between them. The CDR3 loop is CASSPTGQQETQYF. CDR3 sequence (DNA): TGTGCCAGCAGTCCTACAGGTCAACAAGAGACCCAGTACTTC.

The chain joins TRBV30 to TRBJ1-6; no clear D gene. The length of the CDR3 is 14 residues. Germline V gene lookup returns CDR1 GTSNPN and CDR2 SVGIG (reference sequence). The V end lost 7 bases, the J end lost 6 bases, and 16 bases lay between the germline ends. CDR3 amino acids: CASTRELTNSPLHF. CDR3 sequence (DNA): TGTGCCTCCACCCGGGAACTCACTAATTCACCCCTCCACTTT.

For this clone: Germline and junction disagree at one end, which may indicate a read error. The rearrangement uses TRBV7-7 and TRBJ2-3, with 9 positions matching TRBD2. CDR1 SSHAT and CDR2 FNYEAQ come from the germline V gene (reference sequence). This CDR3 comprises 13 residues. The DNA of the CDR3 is TGTGCTAGCAGCTTAGGACTAGCGGATACGCAGTATTTT. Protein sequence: CASSLGLADTQYF.

The CDR3 spells CASSIIGQANTEAFF. In DNA, the CDR3 is TGTGCCAGCAGTATAATAGGTCAGGCGAACACTGAAGCTTTCTTT. The V call is TRBV2, the J call TRBJ1-1; D gene uncertain. This CDR3 spans 15 amino acids. Deletions cut 5 bases from V and 1 base from J, with 14 bases between. Germline CDR1 is SNHLY and CDR2 is FYNNEI.

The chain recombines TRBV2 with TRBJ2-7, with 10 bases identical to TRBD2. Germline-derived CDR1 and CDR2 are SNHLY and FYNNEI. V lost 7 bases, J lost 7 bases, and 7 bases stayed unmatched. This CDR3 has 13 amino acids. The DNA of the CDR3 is TGTGCCAGCACCAAGGGACTAGCGACTGAGCAGTACTTC. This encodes CASTKGLATEQYF.

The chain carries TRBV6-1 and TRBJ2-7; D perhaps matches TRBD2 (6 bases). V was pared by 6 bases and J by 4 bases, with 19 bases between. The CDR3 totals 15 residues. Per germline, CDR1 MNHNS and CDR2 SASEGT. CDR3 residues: CASRLRDGSSYEQYF. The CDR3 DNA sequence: TGTGCCAGCAGGCTACGGGACGGGAGCTCGTACGAGCAGTACTTC.

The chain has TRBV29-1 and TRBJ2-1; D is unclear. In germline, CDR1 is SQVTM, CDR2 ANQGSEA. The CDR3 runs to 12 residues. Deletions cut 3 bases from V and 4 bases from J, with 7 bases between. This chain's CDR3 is CSVEKGYNEQFF. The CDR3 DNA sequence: TGCAGCGTTGAGAAAGGGTACAATGAGCAGTTCTTC.

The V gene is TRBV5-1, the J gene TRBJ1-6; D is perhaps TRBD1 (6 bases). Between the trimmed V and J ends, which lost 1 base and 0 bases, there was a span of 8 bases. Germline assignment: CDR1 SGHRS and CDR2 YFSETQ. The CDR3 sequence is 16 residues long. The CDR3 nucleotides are TGCGCCAGCAGCTTGTGGGACAACTCCTATAATTCACCCCTCCACTTT. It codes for CASSLWDNSYNSPLHF.

The CDR3 reads CASSPLGSYNEQFF. CDR3 DNA: TGTGCCAGCAGCCCCCTAGGTAGTTACAATGAGCAGTTCTTC. The chain is built from TRBV7-8 and TRBJ2-1; no definite D call. CDR1 SGHVS and CDR2 FQNEAQ come from the germline V gene. V lost 5 bases, J lost 4 bases, and 12 bases lay in between. The CDR3 sequence is 14 residues long. Full variable domain (missing parts from reference TRBV7-8 and TRBJ2-1): GAGVSQSPRYKVAKRGQDVALRCDPISGHVSLFWYQQALGQGPEFLTYFQNEAQLDKSGLPSDRFFAERPEGSVSTLKIQRTQQEDSAVYLCASSPLGSYNEQFFGPGTRLTVL.

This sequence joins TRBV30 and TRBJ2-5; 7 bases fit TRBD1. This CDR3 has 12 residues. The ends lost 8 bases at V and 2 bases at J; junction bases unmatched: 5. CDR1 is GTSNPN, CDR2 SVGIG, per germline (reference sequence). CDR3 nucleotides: TGTGCCAGCGACAGGGAGCAAGAGACCCAGTACTTC. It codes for CASDREQETQYF.

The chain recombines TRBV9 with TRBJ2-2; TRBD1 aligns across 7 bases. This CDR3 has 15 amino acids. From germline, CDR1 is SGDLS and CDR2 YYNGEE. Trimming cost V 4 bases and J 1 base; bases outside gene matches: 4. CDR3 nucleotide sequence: TGTGCCAGCAGCTTCAGGACAGGGAACACCGGGGAGCTGTTTTTT. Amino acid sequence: CASSFRTGNTGELFF.

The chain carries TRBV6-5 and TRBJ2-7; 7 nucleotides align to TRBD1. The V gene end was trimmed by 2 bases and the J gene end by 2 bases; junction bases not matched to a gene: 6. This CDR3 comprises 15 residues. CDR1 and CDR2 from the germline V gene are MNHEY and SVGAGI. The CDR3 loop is CASSYAAGGAYEQYF. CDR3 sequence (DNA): TGTGCCAGCAGTTACGCGGCAGGGGGAGCCTACGAGCAGTACTTC.

CDR3: CASSYNGGPRGDTIYF. The CDR3 DNA is TGTGCCAGCAGTTATAACGGGGGGCCACGAGGGGACACCATATATTTT. The chain carries TRBV6-5 and TRBJ1-3; possible D gene TRBD1, 6 bases. Germline assignment: CDR1 MNHEY and CDR2 SVGAGI. This CDR3 spans 16 amino acids. Trimming took 3 bases from V and 8 from J, leaving 20 bases between them.

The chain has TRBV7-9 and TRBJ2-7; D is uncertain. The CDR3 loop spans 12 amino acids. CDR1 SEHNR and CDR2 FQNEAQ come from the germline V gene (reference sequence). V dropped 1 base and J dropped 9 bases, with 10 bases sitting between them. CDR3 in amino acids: CASSLVETSQYF. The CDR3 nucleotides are TGTGCCAGCAGCTTAGTTGAGACTTCGCAGTACTTC.